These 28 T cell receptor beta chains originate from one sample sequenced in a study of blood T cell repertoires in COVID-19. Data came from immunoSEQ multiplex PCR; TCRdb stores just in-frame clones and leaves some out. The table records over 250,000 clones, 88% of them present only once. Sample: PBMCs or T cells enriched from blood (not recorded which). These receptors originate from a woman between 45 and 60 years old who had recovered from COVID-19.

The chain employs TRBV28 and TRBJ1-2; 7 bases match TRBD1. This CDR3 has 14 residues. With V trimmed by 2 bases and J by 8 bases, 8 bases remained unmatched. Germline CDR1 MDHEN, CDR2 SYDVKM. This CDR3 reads CASSLIGQGVGYTF. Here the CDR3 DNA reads TGTGCCAGCAGTTTAATAGGGCAGGGGGTAGGCTACACCTTC.

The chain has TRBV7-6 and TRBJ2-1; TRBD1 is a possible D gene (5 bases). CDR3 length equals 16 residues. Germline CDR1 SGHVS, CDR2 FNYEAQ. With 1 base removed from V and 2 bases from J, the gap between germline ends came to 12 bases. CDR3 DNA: TGTGCCAGCAGCTTAGTTAGGGGTCCGGCCTACAATGAGCAGTTCTTC. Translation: CASSLVRGPAYNEQFF.

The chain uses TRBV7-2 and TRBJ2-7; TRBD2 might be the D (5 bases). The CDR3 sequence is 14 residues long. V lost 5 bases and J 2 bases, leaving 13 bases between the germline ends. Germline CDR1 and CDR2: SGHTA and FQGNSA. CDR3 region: CASSPNSGTYEQYF. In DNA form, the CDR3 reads TGTGCCAGCAGCCCGAACTCCGGGACCTACGAGCAGTACTTC.

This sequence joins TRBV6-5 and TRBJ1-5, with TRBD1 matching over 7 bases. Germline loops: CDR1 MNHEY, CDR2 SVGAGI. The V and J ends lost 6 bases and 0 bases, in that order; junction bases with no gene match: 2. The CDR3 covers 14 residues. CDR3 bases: TGTGCCAGCAGCTGGGACAGTAGCAATCAGCCCCAGCATTTT. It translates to CASSWDSSNQPQHF.

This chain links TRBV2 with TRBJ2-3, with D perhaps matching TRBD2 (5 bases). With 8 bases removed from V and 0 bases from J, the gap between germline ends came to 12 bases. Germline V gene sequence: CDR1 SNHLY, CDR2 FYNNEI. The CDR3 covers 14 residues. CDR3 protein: CASRTGGSTDTQYF. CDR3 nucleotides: TGTGCCAGCCGAACGGGCGGGAGCACAGATACGCAGTATTTT.

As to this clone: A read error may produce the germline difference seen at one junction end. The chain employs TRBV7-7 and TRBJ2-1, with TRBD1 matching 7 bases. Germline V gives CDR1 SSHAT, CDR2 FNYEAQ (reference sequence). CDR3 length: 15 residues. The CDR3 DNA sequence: TGTGCTAGCAGCTTAGGGGCAGGGGGCTACAATGAGCAGTTCTTC. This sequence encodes CASSLGAGGYNEQFF.

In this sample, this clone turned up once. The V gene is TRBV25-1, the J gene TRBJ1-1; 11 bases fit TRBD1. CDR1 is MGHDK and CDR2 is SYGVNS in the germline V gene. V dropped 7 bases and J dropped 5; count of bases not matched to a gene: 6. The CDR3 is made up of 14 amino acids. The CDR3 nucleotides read TGTGCCAGCATAGGACAGGGGGCGGTTACTGAAGCTTTCTTT. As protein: CASIGQGAVTEAFF. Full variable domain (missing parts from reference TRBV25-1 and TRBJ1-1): EADIYQTPRYLVIGTGKKITLECSQTMGHDKMYWYQQDPGMELHLIHYSYGVNSTEKGDLSSESTVSRIRTEHFPLTLESARPSHTSQYLCASIGQGAVTEAFFGQGTRLTVV.

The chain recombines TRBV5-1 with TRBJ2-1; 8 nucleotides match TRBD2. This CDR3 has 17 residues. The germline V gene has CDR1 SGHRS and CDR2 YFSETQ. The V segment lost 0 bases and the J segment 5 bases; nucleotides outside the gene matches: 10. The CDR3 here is CASSLAQRGWLNNEQFF. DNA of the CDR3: TGCGCCAGCAGCTTGGCACAGCGGGGGTGGCTTAACAATGAGCAGTTCTTC.

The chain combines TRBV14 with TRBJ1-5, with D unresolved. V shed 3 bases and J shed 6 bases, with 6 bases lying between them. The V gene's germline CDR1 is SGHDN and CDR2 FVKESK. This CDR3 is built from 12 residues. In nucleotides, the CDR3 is TGTGCCAGCAGCCACCTGCGTCAGCCCCAGCATTTT. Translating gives CASSHLRQPQHF.

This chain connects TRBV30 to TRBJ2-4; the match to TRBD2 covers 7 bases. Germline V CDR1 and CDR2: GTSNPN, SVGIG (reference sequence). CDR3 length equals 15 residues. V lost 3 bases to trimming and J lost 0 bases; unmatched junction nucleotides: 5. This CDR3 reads CAWSGEGKAKNIQYF. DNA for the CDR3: TGTGCCTGGAGCGGGGAGGGGAAAGCCAAAAACATTCAGTACTTC.

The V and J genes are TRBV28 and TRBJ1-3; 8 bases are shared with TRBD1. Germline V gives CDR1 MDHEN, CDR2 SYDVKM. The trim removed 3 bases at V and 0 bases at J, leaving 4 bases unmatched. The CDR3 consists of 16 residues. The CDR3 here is CASSFTGTGSGNTIYF. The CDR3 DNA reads TGTGCCAGCAGTTTCACCGGGACAGGCTCTGGAAACACCATATATTTT. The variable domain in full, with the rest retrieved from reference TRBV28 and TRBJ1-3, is DVKVTQSSRYLVKRTGEKVFLECVQDMDHENMFWYRQDPGLGLRLIYFSYDVKMKEKGDIPEGYSVSREKKERFSLILESASTNQTSMYLCASSFTGTGSGNTIYFGEGSWLTVV.

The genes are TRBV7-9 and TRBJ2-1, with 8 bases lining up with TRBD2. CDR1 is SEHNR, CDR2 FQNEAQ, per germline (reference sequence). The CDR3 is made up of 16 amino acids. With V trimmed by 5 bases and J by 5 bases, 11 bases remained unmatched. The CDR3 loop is CASSPPRGSGNNEQFF. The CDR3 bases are TGTGCCAGCAGCCCACCGCGTGGTAGCGGGAACAATGAGCAGTTCTTC.

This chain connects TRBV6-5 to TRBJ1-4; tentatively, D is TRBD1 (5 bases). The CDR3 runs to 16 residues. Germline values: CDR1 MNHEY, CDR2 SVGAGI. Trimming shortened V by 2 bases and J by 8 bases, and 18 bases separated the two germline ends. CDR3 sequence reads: CASSYHISGVREKLFF. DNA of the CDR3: TGTGCCAGCAGTTACCACATTTCGGGGGTTCGGGAAAAACTGTTTTTT.

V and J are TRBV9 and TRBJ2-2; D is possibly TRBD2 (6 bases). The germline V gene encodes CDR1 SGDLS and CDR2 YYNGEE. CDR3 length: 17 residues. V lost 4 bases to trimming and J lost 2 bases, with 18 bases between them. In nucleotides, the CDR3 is TGTGCCAGCAGCAAAGAGGTACCAGCGGGCAACACCGGGGAGCTGTTTTTT. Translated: CASSKEVPAGNTGELFF.

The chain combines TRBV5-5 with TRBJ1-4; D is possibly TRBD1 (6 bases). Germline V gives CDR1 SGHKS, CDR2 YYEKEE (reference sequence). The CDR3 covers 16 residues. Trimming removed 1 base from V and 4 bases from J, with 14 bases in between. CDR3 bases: TGTGCCAGCAGCTTGAGCAGGGGAGAGGGTAATGAAAAACTGTTTTTT. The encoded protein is CASSLSRGEGNEKLFF.

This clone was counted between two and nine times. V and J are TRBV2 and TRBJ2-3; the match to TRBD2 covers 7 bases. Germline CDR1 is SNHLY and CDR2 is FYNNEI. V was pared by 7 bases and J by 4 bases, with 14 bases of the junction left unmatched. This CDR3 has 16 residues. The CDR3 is CASTLAPGGSADTQYF. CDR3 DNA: TGTGCCAGCACTCTAGCCCCGGGCGGGAGCGCAGATACGCAGTATTTT.

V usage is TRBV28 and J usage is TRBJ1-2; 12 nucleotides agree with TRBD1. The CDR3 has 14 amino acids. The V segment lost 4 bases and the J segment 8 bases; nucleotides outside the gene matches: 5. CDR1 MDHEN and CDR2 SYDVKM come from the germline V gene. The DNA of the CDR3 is TGTGCCAGCAGTTCCTCCGGGACAGGGGGCGGCTACACCTTC. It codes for CASSSSGTGGGYTF.

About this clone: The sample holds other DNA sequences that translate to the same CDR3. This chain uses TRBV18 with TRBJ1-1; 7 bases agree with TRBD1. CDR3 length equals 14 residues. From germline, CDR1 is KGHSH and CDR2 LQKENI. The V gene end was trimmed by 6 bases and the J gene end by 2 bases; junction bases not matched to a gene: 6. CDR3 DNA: TGTGCCAGCTCGCGGGACAGAGGTAACACTGAAGCTTTCTTT. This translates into CASSRDRGNTEAFF.

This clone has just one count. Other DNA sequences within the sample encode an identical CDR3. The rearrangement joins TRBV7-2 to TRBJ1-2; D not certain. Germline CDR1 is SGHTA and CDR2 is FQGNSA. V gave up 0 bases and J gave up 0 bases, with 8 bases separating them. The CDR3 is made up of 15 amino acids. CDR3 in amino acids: CASSLAAGANYGYTF. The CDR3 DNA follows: TGTGCCAGCAGCTTAGCTGCCGGGGCTAACTATGGCTACACCTTC.

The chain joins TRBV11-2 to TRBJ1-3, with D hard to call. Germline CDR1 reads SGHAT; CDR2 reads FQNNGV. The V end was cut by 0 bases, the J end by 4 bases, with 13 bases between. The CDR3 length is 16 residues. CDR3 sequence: CASSLDQLGAGNTIYF. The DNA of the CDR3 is TGTGCCAGCAGCTTAGATCAATTGGGAGCGGGAAACACCATATATTTT.

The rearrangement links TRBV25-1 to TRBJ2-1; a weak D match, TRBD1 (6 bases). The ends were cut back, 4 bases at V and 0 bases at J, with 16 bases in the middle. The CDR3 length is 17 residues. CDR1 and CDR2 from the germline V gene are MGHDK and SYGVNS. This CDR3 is CASSGIATGSSYNEQFF. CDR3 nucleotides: TGTGCCAGCAGTGGGATCGCGACAGGAAGCTCCTACAATGAGCAGTTCTTC.

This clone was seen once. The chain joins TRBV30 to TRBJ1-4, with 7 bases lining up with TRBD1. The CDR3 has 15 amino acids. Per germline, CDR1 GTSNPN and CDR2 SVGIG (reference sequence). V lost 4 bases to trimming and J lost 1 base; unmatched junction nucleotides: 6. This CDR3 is CAWNRGRGTNEKLFF. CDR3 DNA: TGTGCCTGGAACAGGGGCCGGGGAACTAATGAAAAACTGTTTTTT.

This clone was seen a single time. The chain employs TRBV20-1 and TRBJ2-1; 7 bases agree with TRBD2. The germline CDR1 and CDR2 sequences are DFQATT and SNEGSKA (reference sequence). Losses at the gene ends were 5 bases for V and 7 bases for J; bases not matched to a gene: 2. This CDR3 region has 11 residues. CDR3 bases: TGCAGTGCTCCGCGGGGGAATGAGCAGTTCTTC. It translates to CSAPRGNEQFF.

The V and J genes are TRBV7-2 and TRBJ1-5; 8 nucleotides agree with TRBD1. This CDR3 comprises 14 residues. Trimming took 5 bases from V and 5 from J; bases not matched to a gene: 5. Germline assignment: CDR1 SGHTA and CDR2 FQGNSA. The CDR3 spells CASSLGQGDQPQHF. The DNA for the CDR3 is TGTGCCAGCAGCCTCGGACAGGGTGATCAGCCCCAGCATTTT.

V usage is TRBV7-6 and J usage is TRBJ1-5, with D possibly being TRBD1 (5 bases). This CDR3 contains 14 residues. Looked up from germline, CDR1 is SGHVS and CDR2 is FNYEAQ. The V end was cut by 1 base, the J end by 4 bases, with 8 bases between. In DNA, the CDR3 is TGTGCCAGCAGCTTAGGACAGAGAAATCAGCCCCAGCATTTT. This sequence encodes CASSLGQRNQPQHF.

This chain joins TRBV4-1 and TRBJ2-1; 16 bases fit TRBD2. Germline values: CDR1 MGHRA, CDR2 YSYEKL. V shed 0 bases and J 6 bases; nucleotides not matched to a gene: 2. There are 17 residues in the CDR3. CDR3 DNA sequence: TGCGCCAGCAGCCAAGAGGGGACTAGCGGGAGGGTCAATGAGCAGTTCTTC. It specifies CASSQEGTSGRVNEQFF.

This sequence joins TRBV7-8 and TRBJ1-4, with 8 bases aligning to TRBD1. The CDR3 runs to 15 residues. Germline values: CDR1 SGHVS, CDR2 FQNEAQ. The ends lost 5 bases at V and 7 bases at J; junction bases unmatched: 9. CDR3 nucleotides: TGTGCCAGCAGCGAACAGGGGGAGTGGGGTGAAAAACTGTTTTTT. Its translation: CASSEQGEWGEKLFF.

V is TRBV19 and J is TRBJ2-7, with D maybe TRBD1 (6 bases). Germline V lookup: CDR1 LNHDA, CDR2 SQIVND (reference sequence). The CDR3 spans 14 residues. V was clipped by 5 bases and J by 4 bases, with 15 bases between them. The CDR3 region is CASSPQSRGYEQYF. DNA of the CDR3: TGTGCCAGTAGTCCGCAAAGTAGGGGGTACGAGCAGTACTTC.